The entry that follows covers one T cell receptor beta chain sequence. These data belong to a study of blood T cell repertoires in COVID-19. Turning to the study itself: Sample material is recorded as cDNA or gDNA derived from T cells, B-cell-depleted T cells, or PBMCs.

How the authors handled the data: Amplified reference gene primers provided the basis for estimating nucleated cell counts. The repertoire was sequenced with immunoSEQ multiplex PCR; TCRdb's copy has only in-frame clones and lacks some. V and J calls and clone size follow that table, whereas D and trimming were derived from the DNA. The sample contains about 140,000 clones, 85% to 90% of which appear only once. This CDR3 contains 15 residues. The J segment lost 6 bases and the V segment lost 5 bases, leaving 9 bases of the junction unmatched. Looked up from germline, CDR1 is SNHLY and CDR2 is FYNNEI.

The material sequenced was peripheral blood. This receptor was identified in a woman aged 60-75 years with acute or convalescent COVID-19. V gene TRBV2 combines with J gene TRBJ2-2, with 7 positions matching TRBD1. For the CDR3, the DNA is TGTGCCAGCAGTTCCGACAGGGCTATATCCGGGGAGCTGTTTTTT. It is translated as CASSSDRAISGELFF.